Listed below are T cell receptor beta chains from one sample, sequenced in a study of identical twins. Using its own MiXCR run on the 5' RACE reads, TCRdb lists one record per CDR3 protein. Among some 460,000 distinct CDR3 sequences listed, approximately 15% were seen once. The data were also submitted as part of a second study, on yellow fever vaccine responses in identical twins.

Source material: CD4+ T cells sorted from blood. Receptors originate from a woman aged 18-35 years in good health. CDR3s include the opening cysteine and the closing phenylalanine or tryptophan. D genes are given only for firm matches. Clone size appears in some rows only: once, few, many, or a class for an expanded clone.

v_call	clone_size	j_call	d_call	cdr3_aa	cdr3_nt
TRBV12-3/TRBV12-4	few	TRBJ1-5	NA	CASCRQANQPQHF	TGTGCCAGCTGCCGACAGGCTAATCAGCCCCAGCATTTT
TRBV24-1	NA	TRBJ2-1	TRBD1	CATSDLPGQGKNEQFF	TGTGCCACCAGTGATTTACCAGGACAGGGAAAGAATGAGCAGTTCTTC
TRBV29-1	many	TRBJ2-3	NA	CSVITGPPDTQYF	TGCAGCGTCATTACGGGACCCCCAGATACGCAGTATTTT
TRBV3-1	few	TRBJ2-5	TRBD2	CASSRSEIAGTQETQYF	TGTGCCAGCAGCCGTTCTGAAATAGCGGGAACACAAGAGACCCAGTACTTC
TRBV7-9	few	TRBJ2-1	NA	CASSLANGGAYNEQFF	TGTGCCAGCAGCTTAGCGAACGGAGGGGCATACAATGAGCAGTTCTTC
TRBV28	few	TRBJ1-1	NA	CASSTPGTEAFF	TGTGCCAGCAGTACTCCCGGGACAGAAGCTTTCTTT
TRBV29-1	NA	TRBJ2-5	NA	CSVVSPGETQYF	TGCAGCGTTGTATCTCCTGGAGAGACCCAGTACTTC
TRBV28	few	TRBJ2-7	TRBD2	CASSRVLASGSGNEQYF	TGTGCCAGCAGTCGAGTCCTGGCTAGCGGGAGTGGCAACGAGCAGTACTTC
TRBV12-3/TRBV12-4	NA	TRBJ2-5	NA	CASSSQTEQETQYF	TGTGCCAGCAGCTCCCAGACCGAGCAAGAGACCCAGTACTTC
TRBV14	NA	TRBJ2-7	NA	CASSPSRHGEQYF	TGTGCCAGCAGCCCGTCCCGACACGGCGAGCAGTACTTC
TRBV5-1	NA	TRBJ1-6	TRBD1	CASSGTGTGVSPLHF	TGCGCCAGCAGCGGCACCGGGACAGGGGTTTCACCCCTCCACTTT
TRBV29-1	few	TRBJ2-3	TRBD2	CACRGVGGTDTQYF	TGCGCCTGTCGGGGGGTAGGAGGAACAGATACGCAGTATTTT
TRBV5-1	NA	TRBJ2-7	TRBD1	CASSSNRDRGRTSYYEQYF	TGCGCCAGCAGCTCAAACCGGGACAGGGGCCGAACAAGCTACTACGAGCAGTACTTC
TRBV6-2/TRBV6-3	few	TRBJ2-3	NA	CASRLDNTDTQYF	TGTGCCAGCAGACTCGACAACACAGATACGCAGTATTTT
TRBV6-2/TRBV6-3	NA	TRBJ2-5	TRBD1	CASSYTGGGLTQYF	TGTGCCAGCAGTTACACAGGGGGAGGATTGACCCAGTACTTC
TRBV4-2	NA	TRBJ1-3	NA	CASSQEGGSGNTIYF	TGTGCCAGCAGCCAAGAGGGGGGCTCTGGAAACACCATATATTTT
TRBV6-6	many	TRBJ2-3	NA	CASSPSDTQYF	TGTGCCAGCAGCCCTAGTGATACGCAGTATTTT
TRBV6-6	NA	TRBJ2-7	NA	CASRRTHEQYF	TGTGCCAGCAGGCGGACACACGAGCAGTACTTC
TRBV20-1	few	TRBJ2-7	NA	CSAGDMKAYEQYF	TGCAGTGCGGGAGACATGAAGGCCTACGAGCAGTACTTC
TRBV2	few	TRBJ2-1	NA	CASSEMFQGGGLYNEQFF	TGTGCCAGCAGTGAAATGTTCCAAGGGGGTGGCCTATACAATGAGCAGTTCTTC
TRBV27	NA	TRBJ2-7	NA	CASSPGRWYEQYF	TGTGCCAGCAGTCCGGGACGGTGGTACGAGCAGTACTTC
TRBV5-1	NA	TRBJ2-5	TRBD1	CASSLVGRDRGRETQYF	TGCGCCAGCAGCTTGGTGGGCCGCGACAGGGGTCGGGAGACCCAGTACTTC
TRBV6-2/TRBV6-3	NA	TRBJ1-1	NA	CASSYELDTEAFF	TGTGCCAGCAGTTACGAGCTCGACACTGAAGCTTTCTTT
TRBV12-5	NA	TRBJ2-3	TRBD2	CASGLVLTSGKKFDTQYF	TGTGCTAGTGGTTTGGTACTCACCAGCGGGAAAAAGTTTGATACGCAGTATTTT
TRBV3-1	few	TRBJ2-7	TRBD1	CASSPGTTGASEQYF	TGTGCCAGCAGCCCAGGGACGACAGGGGCTAGCGAGCAGTACTTC
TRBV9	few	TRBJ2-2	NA	CASSVEGIPGELFF	TGTGCCAGCAGCGTAGAGGGGATTCCCGGGGAGCTGTTTTTT
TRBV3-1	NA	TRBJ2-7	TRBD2	CASSQDLLAGDLRHF	TGTGCCAGCAGCCAAGATCTCCTAGCGGGGGACCTTCGGCACTTC
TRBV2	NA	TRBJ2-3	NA	CASSERVDTQYF	TGTGCCAGCAGTGAAAGGGTGGATACGCAGTATTTT
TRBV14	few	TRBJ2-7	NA	CASSQRHQYEQYF	TGTGCCAGCAGCCAGAGACACCAGTACGAGCAGTACTTC
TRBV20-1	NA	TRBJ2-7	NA	CSARDPDTGNSYEQYF	TGCAGTGCTAGAGATCCCGATACAGGCAACTCCTACGAGCAGTACTTC
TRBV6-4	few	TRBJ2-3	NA	CASSAGPGDTQYF	TGTGCCAGCAGCGCTGGGCCCGGGGATACGCAGTATTTT
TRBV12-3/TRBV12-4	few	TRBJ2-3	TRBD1	CASGNLRGQGDTQYF	TGTGCCAGCGGGAATTTAAGGGGGCAAGGAGATACGCAGTATTTT
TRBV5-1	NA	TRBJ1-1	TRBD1	CASSFTGDWNTEAFF	TGCGCCAGCAGCTTCACAGGGGATTGGAACACTGAAGCTTTCTTT
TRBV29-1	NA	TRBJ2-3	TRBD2	CSVGEALERGTQYF	TGCAGCGTTGGAGAAGCGCTGGAGCGGGGGACGCAGTATTTT
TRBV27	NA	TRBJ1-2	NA	CASSLKSVGLGYTF	TGTGCCAGCAGTTTAAAGAGCGTAGGGCTTGGCTACACCTTC
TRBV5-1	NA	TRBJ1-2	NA	CASSEGGSSTFNYGYTF	TGCGCCAGCAGCGAGGGTGGATCCAGCACATTTAACTATGGCTACACCTTC
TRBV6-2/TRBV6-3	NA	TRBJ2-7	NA	CASSSFPLAISSYEQYF	TGTGCCAGCAGTTCCTTCCCTCTAGCGATCAGCTCCTACGAGCAGTACTTC
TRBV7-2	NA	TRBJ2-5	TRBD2	CASSHQRGRRETQYF	TGTGCCAGCAGCCACCAGCGGGGAAGGAGGGAGACCCAGTACTTC
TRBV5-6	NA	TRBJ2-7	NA	CASSFRGAGSYEQYF	TGTGCCAGCAGCTTCAGGGGGGCAGGCTCCTACGAGCAGTACTTC
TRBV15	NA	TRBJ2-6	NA	CATSRDGVGANVLTF	TGTGCCACCAGCAGAGATGGGGTTGGGGCCAACGTCCTGACTTTC
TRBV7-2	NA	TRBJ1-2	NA	CASSLGGSLGYTF	TGTGCCAGCAGCTTAGGGGGGTCTTTAGGCTACACCTTC
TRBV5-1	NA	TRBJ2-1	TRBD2	CASSSGGGYNEQFF	TGCGCCAGCAGTTCCGGCGGGGGCTACAATGAGCAGTTCTTC
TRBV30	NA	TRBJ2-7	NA	CAWRNLGYEQYF	TGTGCCTGGAGAAATCTCGGCTACGAGCAGTACTTC
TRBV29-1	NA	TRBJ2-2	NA	CSVEEYQGRTGELFF	TGCAGCGTTGAAGAATACCAGGGGCGCACCGGGGAGCTGTTTTTT
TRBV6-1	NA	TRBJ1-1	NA	CASRPGASGTEAFF	TGTGCCAGCAGGCCGGGGGCCTCCGGCACTGAAGCTTTCTTT
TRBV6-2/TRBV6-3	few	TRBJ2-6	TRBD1	CASTSWGQGRIRGANVLTF	TGTGCCAGCACCTCATGGGGACAGGGAAGGATTCGGGGGGCCAACGTCCTGACTTTC
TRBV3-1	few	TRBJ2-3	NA	CASSQSRGDGRADTQYF	TGTGCCAGCAGCCAGTCCAGGGGAGATGGGAGGGCAGATACGCAGTATTTT
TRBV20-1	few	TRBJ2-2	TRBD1	CSARAPGQGLFF	TGCAGTGCTAGAGCTCCGGGACAGGGGCTGTTTTTT
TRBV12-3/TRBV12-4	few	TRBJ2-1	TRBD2	CASSPQVAGSYEQFF	TGTGCCAGCAGCCCCCAGGTAGCGGGGTCCTATGAGCAGTTCTTC
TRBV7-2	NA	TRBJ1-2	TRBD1	CASSLGIRDRGSGYTF	TGTGCCAGCAGCTTAGGTATAAGGGACAGGGGATCTGGCTACACCTTC